This record covers a single T cell receptor beta chain. The antigen remains undetermined. The data were obtained in a study of blood T cells in healthy people across ages. Combining a sample-barcoded 5' primer with a J-beta primer mix, a second PCR ran for about 7 to 11 cycles. TCRdb re-analysed the 5' RACE reads in MiXCR, keeping a single row per CDR3 protein. Of over 1,200,000 distinct CDR3 sequences listed, around 59% are singletons. General study findings and limits: Age brought a roughly linear fall in TCR beta diversity measured per million T cells.

Source material: blood. The clonotype was recovered from a man aged 18 to 29 in good health.

The DNA of the CDR3 is TGTGCCAGCAGCTATAAGAAGGGGGCCCAACCGCCGGATACGCAGTATTTT. Translating it yields CASSYKKGAQPPDTQYF. This chain links TRBV11-2 with TRBJ2-3; 7 bases match TRBD1. This CDR3 comprises 17 residues. The ends lost 4 bases at V and 6 bases at J; junction bases unmatched: 16. Germline CDR1 and CDR2: SGHAT and FQNNGV. Variable domain in full (rest from reference TRBV11-2 and TRBJ2-3): EAGVAQSPRYKIIEKRQSVAFWCNPISGHATLYWYQQILGQGPKLLIQFQNNGVVDDSQLPKDRFSAERLKGVDSTLKIQPAKLEDSAVYLCASSYKKGAQPPDTQYFGPGTRLTVL.